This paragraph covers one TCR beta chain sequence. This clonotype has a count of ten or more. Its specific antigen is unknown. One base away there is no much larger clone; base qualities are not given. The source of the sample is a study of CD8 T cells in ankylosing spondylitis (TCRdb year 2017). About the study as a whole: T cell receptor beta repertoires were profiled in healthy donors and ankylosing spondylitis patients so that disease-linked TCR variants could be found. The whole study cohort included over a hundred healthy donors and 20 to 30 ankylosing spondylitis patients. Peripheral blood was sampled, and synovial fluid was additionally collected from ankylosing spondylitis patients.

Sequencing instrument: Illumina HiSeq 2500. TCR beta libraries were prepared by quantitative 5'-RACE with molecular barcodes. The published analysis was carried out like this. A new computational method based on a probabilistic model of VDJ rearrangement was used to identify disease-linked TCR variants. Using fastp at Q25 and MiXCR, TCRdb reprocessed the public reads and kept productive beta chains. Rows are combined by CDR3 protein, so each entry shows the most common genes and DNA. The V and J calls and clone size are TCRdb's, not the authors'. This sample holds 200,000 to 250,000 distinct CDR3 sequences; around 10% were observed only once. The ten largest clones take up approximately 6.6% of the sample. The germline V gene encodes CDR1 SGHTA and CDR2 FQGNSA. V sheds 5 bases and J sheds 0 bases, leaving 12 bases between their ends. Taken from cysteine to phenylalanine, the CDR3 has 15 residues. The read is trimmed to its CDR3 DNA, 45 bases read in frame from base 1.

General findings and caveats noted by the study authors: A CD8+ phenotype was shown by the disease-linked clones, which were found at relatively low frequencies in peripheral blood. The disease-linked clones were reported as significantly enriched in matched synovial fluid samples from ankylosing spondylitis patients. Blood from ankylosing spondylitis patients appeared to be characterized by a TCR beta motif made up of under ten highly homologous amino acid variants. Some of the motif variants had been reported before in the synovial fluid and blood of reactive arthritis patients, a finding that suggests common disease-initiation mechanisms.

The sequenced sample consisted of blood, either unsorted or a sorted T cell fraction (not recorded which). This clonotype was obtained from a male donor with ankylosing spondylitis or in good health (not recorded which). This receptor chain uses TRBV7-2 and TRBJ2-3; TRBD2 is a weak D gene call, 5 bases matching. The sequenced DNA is TGTGCCAGCAGCCCAGGACCGGGGAGCACAGATACGCAGTATTTT. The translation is CASSPGPGSTDTQYF.